The 28 T cell receptor beta chains presented below share a single source sample, sequenced in a study of read filtering for tumor transcriptome and immune sequencing. This library used around 400 ng RNA and molecular barcoded adaptors spanning alpha/delta and beta/gamma chains. A single record per CDR3 protein comes from TCRdb applying MiXCR to the reads. Among 57,000 or so distinct CDR3 sequences listed, about a fifth were seen once. Sequenced: a population of CD138-negative cells sorted from bone marrow. The receptors stem from a donor aged 40 or older with multiple myeloma.

This clonotype was recorded many times. The V and J genes are TRBV27 and TRBJ2-1; 14 bases align to TRBD2. The CDR3 is made up of 16 amino acids. The germline gives CDR1 MNHEY, CDR2 SMNVEV (reference sequence). J was trimmed by 6 bases and V by 10 bases; bases with no gene match: 11. The CDR3 sequence is CATQGLAGARGNEQFF. The CDR3 DNA reads as TGTGCCACCCAGGGACTAGCGGGAGCTCGAGGCAATGAGCAGTTCTTC.

This clonotype showed up just once. This may be a read error: a much more frequent sequence differs by one nucleotide. CDR3 DNA sequence: TGTGCCAGCAGTTCTTATCCCGGGACTAGCGGGAAAACAGATACGCAGTATTTT. Residues: CASSSYPGTSGKTDTQYF. This chain joins TRBV12-3 or TRBV12-4 and TRBJ2-3; 13 bases map to TRBD2. The CDR3 spans 18 residues. The V gene end was trimmed by 4 bases and the J gene end by 3 bases; junction bases not matched to a gene: 10.

Details on this clonotype: A much larger clone sits a single nucleotide away, making a read error possible. V and J are TRBV11-3 and TRBJ2-6, with D possibly matching TRBD2 (5 bases). This CDR3 is built from 16 residues. The germline gives CDR1 SGHNT, CDR2 YENEEA. V was clipped by 1 base and J by 1 base, with 8 bases between them. Written as DNA, the CDR3 is TGTGCCAGCAGCTTAGGGACTTTGTCTGGGGCCAACGTCCTGACTTTC. Encoded protein: CASSLGTLSGANVLTF.

The sample holds many counts of this clonotype. The CDR3 loop reads CASSPGDLGASEQFF. The CDR3 DNA reads TGTGCCAGCAGCCCGGGGGACCTAGGAGCCTCGGAGCAGTTCTTC. The chain uses TRBV3-1 and TRBJ2-1, with a weak D call TRBD2 (6 bases). Germline V gives CDR1 LGHDT, CDR2 YNNKEL (reference sequence). V lost 4 bases, J lost 10 bases, and 20 bases lay in between. The CDR3 has 15 residues.

At least ten counts were recorded for this clonotype. The rearrangement joins TRBV10-3 to TRBJ2-5; 9 bases match TRBD2. This CDR3 has 14 residues. The V gene's germline CDR1 is ENHRY and CDR2 SYGVKD. V lost 11 bases and J lost 5; bases outside the gene matches: 12. CDR3 amino acids: CAVGASGASETQYF. The CDR3 DNA is TGTGCCGTCGGGGCTAGCGGGGCCTCTGAGACCCAGTACTTC.

This clonotype was counted at least ten times. The CDR3 region is CASLKREGLLDTQYF. In nucleotides, the CDR3 is TGTGCCAGCCTTAAGCGGGAGGGCCTTTTAGATACGCAGTATTTT. The J gene is TRBJ2-3, the V gene TRBV6-1; 10 nucleotides agree with TRBD2. This CDR3 spans 15 amino acids. V was pared by 8 bases and J by 5 bases, with 10 bases of the junction left unmatched. Germline CDR1 MNHNS, CDR2 SASEGT.

This chain connects TRBV5-1 to TRBJ2-5; 12 positions match TRBD1. Germline V gene data show CDR1 as SGHRS and CDR2 as YFSETQ. The CDR3 is 16 amino acids. V lost 1 base to trimming and J lost 5 bases; unmatched junction nucleotides: 6. The CDR3: CASSLSGTGGLETQYF. DNA for the CDR3: TGCGCCAGCAGCTTGTCCGGGACAGGGGGCCTGGAGACCCAGTACTTC.

For this clonotype: Being one base from a much bigger clone, this may be a read error. This chain uses TRBV27 with TRBJ2-2; D is perhaps TRBD2 (6 bases). Germline V gene sequence: CDR1 MNHEY, CDR2 SMNVEV (reference sequence). The CDR3 runs 14 residues. The CDR3 region is CASSLQTDTGGLFF. The CDR3 DNA reads TGTGCCAGCAGTTTACAGACAGACACCGGGGGGCTGTTTTTT.

This clonotype was recorded a few times. This chain joins TRBV4-1 and TRBJ2-1, with 10 positions matching TRBD2. Germline CDR1 reads MGHRA; CDR2 reads YSYEKL. This CDR3 region has 16 residues. The ends lost 4 bases at V and 2 bases at J; junction bases unmatched: 5. The CDR3 protein is CASSRQRGGTYNEQFF. CDR3 in DNA: TGCGCCAGCAGCCGCCAGCGGGGGGGCACCTACAATGAGCAGTTCTTC.

The chain has TRBV6-5 and TRBJ2-6; 12 bases agree with TRBD2. Germline V lookup: CDR1 MNHEY, CDR2 SVGAGI. J lost 1 base, V lost 5 bases, and 6 bases had no gene match. The CDR3 runs 18 residues. The CDR3 sequence is CASSPLAGGTSGANVLTF. CDR3 nucleotide sequence: TGTGCCAGCAGTCCACTAGCGGGGGGAACTTCTGGGGCCAACGTCCTGACTTTC.

This clonotype was seen ten or more times. V is TRBV7-3 and J is TRBJ2-6; D unresolved. This CDR3 comprises 16 residues. Trimming pared 2 bases from V and 0 bases from J, leaving 8 bases between. Germline CDR1 reads SGHTA; CDR2 reads FQGTGA. This CDR3 reads CASSLRASSGANVLTF. CDR3 in DNA: TGTGCCAGCAGCTTACGAGCGAGCTCTGGGGCCAACGTCCTGACTTTC.

The table lists this clonotype with many counts. The chain recombines TRBV7-2 with TRBJ2-2; 8 bases fit TRBD1. Germline V lookup: CDR1 SGHTA, CDR2 FQGNSA. V lost 2 bases and J lost 4; bases outside the gene matches: 3. The CDR3 has 15 amino acids. In DNA, the CDR3 is TGTGCCAGCAGCTTACATACAGGGGGCACCGGGGAGCTGTTTTTT. It translates to CASSLHTGGTGELFF.

Concerning this clonotype: A junction end diverges from the germline sequence, so it may reflect a read error. The CDR3 loop is CAGSQSGTSGGLQQFF. The CDR3 DNA reads as TGTGCCGGCAGCCAATCTGGGACTAGCGGGGGCTTACAACAGTTCTTC. This rearrangement joins TRBV4-2 to TRBJ2-1, with TRBD2 identical over 14 bases. Germline V gene lookup returns CDR1 LGHNA and CDR2 YNFKEQ. The CDR3 sequence is 16 residues long.

This clonotype was recorded at least ten times. The CDR3 carries no conserved terminal phenylalanine or tryptophan, so it likely arises from a read error. The DNA is omitted, as the CDR3 cannot be located on it reliably, and the CDR3 follows TCRdb's listing. Here the CDR3 reads CASGRAKTGYRQGV. The V call is TRBV6-9, the J call TRBJ2-5; the table calls TRBD1, which could not be checked here. The CDR3 extends over 14 residues, inclusive of both ends. Germline CDR1 and CDR2: MNHGY and SVAAGI.

The rearrangement joins TRBV29-1 to TRBJ1-1, with a weak D call TRBD1 (5 bases). The length of the CDR3 is 13 residues. V was pared by 7 bases and J by 1 base, with 13 bases between. Germline lookup yields CDR1 SQVTM and CDR2 ANQGSEA. The CDR3 reads CSARGNQNTEAFF. The CDR3 DNA follows: TGCAGCGCTAGGGGTAATCAGAACACTGAAGCTTTCTTT.

This clonotype was counted once. The chain joins TRBV7-2 to TRBJ2-7, with D hard to call. Looked up from germline, CDR1 is SGHTA and CDR2 is FQGNSA. The CDR3 loop spans 15 amino acids. V was trimmed by 5 bases and J by 6 bases, leaving 20 bases between them. The DNA of the CDR3 is TGTGCCAGCAGCCCCACGCCGGGTATGACGGGCGAGCAGTACTTC. This sequence encodes CASSPTPGMTGEQYF.

As for this clonotype: A clone one base away is much larger, so this may be a read error. The gene calls are TRBV20-1 and TRBJ2-5, with 11 nucleotides matching TRBD2. The V segment lost 5 bases and the J segment 3 bases; nucleotides outside the gene matches: 2. The CDR3 is made up of 13 amino acids. Germline-derived CDR1 and CDR2 are DFQATT and SNEGSKA (reference sequence). CDR3 protein: CSAPGLAEETQYF. In DNA, the CDR3 is TGCAGTGCTCCGGGACTAGCGGAAGAGACCCAGTACTTC.

This clonotype showed up many times. This sequence joins TRBV28 and TRBJ2-7; 9 bases are a match to TRBD2. CDR3 length: 15 amino acids. J lost 4 bases, V lost 6 bases, and 10 bases had no gene match. Per the germline V gene, CDR1 is MDHEN and CDR2 is SYDVKM. In DNA form, the CDR3 reads TGTGCCAGCAGGCTCCCGGCGGGAGGGCTTTACGAGCAGTACTTC. Translated, it gives CASRLPAGGLYEQYF.

This clonotype was recorded at least ten times. J is TRBJ2-7 and V is TRBV30, with D unclear. Germline V gene data show CDR1 as GTSNPN and CDR2 as SVGIG (reference sequence). CDR3 length equals 12 residues. V was clipped by 2 bases and J by 2 bases, with 7 bases between them. Here the CDR3 DNA reads TGTGCCTGGAGTCCGACCCCCTACGAGCAGTACTTC. Its translation is CAWSPTPYEQYF.

The CDR3 bases are TGTGCCAGCAGTTACGGGTGGGGGTTTGAAGCTTTCTTT. Encoded protein: CASSYGWGFEAFF. This rearrangement joins TRBV6-5 to TRBJ1-1, with a possible D match to TRBD1 (5 bases). The CDR3 loop spans 13 amino acids. Trimming pared 2 bases from V and 7 bases from J, leaving 11 bases between. Germline CDR1 is MNHEY and CDR2 is SVGAGI.

This clonotype was seen many times. The rearrangement joins TRBV7-9 to TRBJ1-1; weak D call: TRBD1 (5 bases). The CDR3 is made up of 14 amino acids. V was trimmed by 5 bases and J by 4 bases, leaving 14 bases between them. Germline V gene sequence: CDR1 SEHNR, CDR2 FQNEAQ (reference sequence). CDR3 sequence: CASSPPGAGTEAFF. DNA for the CDR3: TGTGCCAGCAGCCCGCCCGGGGCCGGCACTGAAGCTTTCTTT.

This clonotype was observed at least ten times. V gene TRBV5-1 combines with J gene TRBJ1-1; D is uncertain. V lost 4 bases and J lost 1, with 14 bases in between. The CDR3 extends over 15 amino acids. Germline V gene sequence: CDR1 SGHRS, CDR2 YFSETQ. The CDR3 DNA is TGCGCCAGCAGCCTGGAGGCGGGGAAGAACACTGAAGCTTTCTTT. Translating it yields CASSLEAGKNTEAFF.

The table lists this clonotype with many counts. The chain combines TRBV4-1 with TRBJ1-1, with D perhaps matching TRBD1 (5 bases). Trimming removed 6 bases from V and 4 bases from J, with 6 bases in between. The CDR3 spans 11 residues. Germline CDR1 MGHRA, CDR2 YSYEKL. The CDR3 protein is CASRGGTEAFF. As DNA, the CDR3 is TGCGCCAGCAGGGGGGGCACTGAAGCTTTCTTT.

This clonotype was picked up many times. V is TRBV6-5 and J is TRBJ2-5, with D perhaps TRBD2 (6 bases). Trimming took 7 bases from V and 5 from J, leaving 20 bases between them. Germline V gene sequence: CDR1 MNHEY, CDR2 SVGAGI. The CDR3 contains 15 residues. The CDR3 DNA reads as TGTGCCAGCAAGGGGAAGGGGATCCGGGGGGAGACCCAGTACTTC. It translates to CASKGKGIRGETQYF.

Ten or more counts support this clonotype. The J gene is TRBJ1-1, the V gene TRBV28, with TRBD1 as a possible D gene (5 bases). Trimming cost V 8 bases and J 3 bases, with 10 bases left between them. CDR3 size: 12 residues. Per germline, CDR1 MDHEN and CDR2 SYDVKM. CDR3 in amino acids: CASSEGYTEAFF. The CDR3 DNA reads TGTGCCAGCTCCGAGGGGTACACTGAAGCTTTCTTT.

This clonotype was recorded many times. The J gene is TRBJ2-5, the V gene TRBV28; maybe TRBD1 (5 bases). V gave up 4 bases and J gave up 10 bases, with 13 bases separating them. There are 12 residues in the CDR3. Germline V lookup: CDR1 MDHEN, CDR2 SYDVKM. The CDR3 DNA is TGTGCCAGCAGTTCTACAGGCGTTAGCCAGTACTTC. Its translation: CASSSTGVSQYF. Full variable domain (missing parts from reference TRBV28 and TRBJ2-5): DVKVTQSSRYLVKRTGEKVFLECVQDMDHENMFWYRQDPGLGLRLIYFSYDVKMKEKGDIPEGYSVSREKKERFSLILESASTNQTSMYLCASSSTGVSQYFGPGTRLLVL.

This clonotype occurred many times. CDR3 sequence: CASRPGDYNEQFF. The CDR3 nucleotides read TGCGCCAGCAGACCGGGGGACTACAATGAGCAGTTCTTC. The chain links TRBV5-1 to TRBJ2-1; maybe TRBD2 (6 bases). CDR3 length: 13 amino acids. V was trimmed by 5 bases and J by 3 bases, leaving 9 bases between them. Germline V gives CDR1 SGHRS, CDR2 YFSETQ.

The J gene is TRBJ2-7, the V gene TRBV29-1, with 7 bases fitting TRBD1. The CDR3 is made up of 14 amino acids. V lost 2 bases and J lost 3; bases outside the gene matches: 7. CDR1 and CDR2 (germline): SQVTM, ANQGSEA. CDR3 sequence reads: CSVEMSGQYYEQYF. CDR3 bases: TGCAGCGTTGAAATGTCGGGACAGTACTACGAGCAGTACTTC.